These 32 T cell receptor beta chains share one sample of origin, sequenced in a study of cytomegalovirus exposure and HLA in healthy donors. PCR employed 60 Vbeta and 13 Jbeta primers. Only in-frame clones appear in the TCRdb table, and some are missing; sequencing was by immunoSEQ multiplex PCR. The sample lists 150,000 to 200,000 clones, roughly 87% occurring once. The sample was PBMCs. Every receptor here comes from a girl under three years old in good health and CMV-seronegative.

This chain joins TRBV6-1 and TRBJ1-4; D is perhaps TRBD1 (5 bases). Looked up from germline, CDR1 is MNHNS and CDR2 is SASEGT. The CDR3 has 14 residues. V was pared by 8 bases and J by 4 bases, with 14 bases between. Here the CDR3 reads CASSSGGLNEKLFF. CDR3 coding DNA: TGTGCCAGCTCCTCGGGGGGTCTTAATGAAAAACTGTTTTTT.

The V gene is TRBV6-4, the J gene TRBJ1-2; weak D call: TRBD1 (5 bases). The CDR3 is 17 amino acids. V was trimmed by 0 bases and J by 0 bases, leaving 14 bases between them. Germline CDR1 is MRHNA and CDR2 is SNTAGT. The chain's CDR3 is CASSDSNGGGTNYGYTF. CDR3 bases: TGTGCCAGCAGTGACTCGAACGGTGGGGGGACTAACTATGGCTACACCTTC.

V is TRBV15 and J is TRBJ1-2; D perhaps matches TRBD1 (5 bases). The CDR3 covers 13 residues. Germline CDR1 reads LNHNV; CDR2 reads YYDKDF (reference sequence). V was clipped by 3 bases and J by 4 bases, with 9 bases between them. The CDR3 sequence: CATSSPGFYGYTF. The CDR3 DNA reads as TGTGCCACCAGCAGCCCAGGGTTCTATGGCTACACCTTC.

The rearrangement links TRBV7-9 to TRBJ2-5; TRBD2 might be the D (6 bases). The CDR3 has 16 amino acids. Germline assignment: CDR1 SEHNR and CDR2 FQNEAQ (reference sequence). Trimming pared 3 bases from V and 5 bases from J, leaving 19 bases between. The chain's CDR3 is CASSLPPGSVRETQYF. The CDR3, as DNA: TGTGCCAGCAGCTTGCCCCCCGGGAGCGTGAGGGAGACCCAGTACTTC.

The chain combines TRBV10-3 with TRBJ1-1; tentative D call: TRBD1 (5 bases). V was cut by 2 bases and J by 8 bases, with 9 bases left in between. From germline, CDR1 is ENHRY and CDR2 SYGVKD. There are 12 residues in the CDR3. The CDR3 coding sequence is TGTGCCATCAGTGAGACTTCAGGGGAAGCTTTCTTT. This encodes CAISETSGEAFF.

The CDR3 coding sequence is TGTGCCAGCAGCCCCTCTAATATCAACGGGGAGCTGTTTTTT. Protein product: CASSPSNINGELFF. The V and J genes are TRBV7-9 and TRBJ2-2; D remains unclear. The germline CDR1 and CDR2 sequences are SEHNR and FQNEAQ (reference sequence). The CDR3 is 14 residues long. Trimming took 5 bases from V and 7 from J, leaving 14 bases between them.

The genes are TRBV30 and TRBJ1-4; a possible D gene is TRBD1 (5 bases). This CDR3 contains 15 residues. V was trimmed by 0 bases and J by 6 bases, leaving 14 bases between them. The V gene's germline CDR1 is GTSNPN and CDR2 SVGIG (reference sequence). The CDR3 DNA follows: TGTGCCTGGAGTGTAACGGGCAGGGCGGATGAAAAACTGTTTTTT. It translates to CAWSVTGRADEKLFF.

The chain links TRBV27 to TRBJ2-7; 9 bases agree with TRBD1. The germline gives CDR1 MNHEY, CDR2 SMNVEV (reference sequence). The CDR3 totals 14 residues. Unmatched junction bases numbered 2, after V lost 3 bases and J lost 2 bases. The CDR3 bases are TGTGCCAGCAGTTTCGGGACAGGGACCTACGAGCAGTACTTC. Residues: CASSFGTGTYEQYF.

The rearrangement links TRBV5-6 to TRBJ2-2, with 7 bases that match TRBD1. The germline gives CDR1 SGHDT, CDR2 YYEEEE. This CDR3 is 15 amino acids long. V gave up 4 bases and J gave up 3 bases; unmatched junction bases: 6. CDR3 loop: CASSTTGADTGELFF. The CDR3 bases are TGTGCCAGCAGCACCACAGGGGCGGACACCGGGGAGCTGTTTTTT.

The chain joins TRBV4-1 to TRBJ2-5; 8 bases agree with TRBD2. V trimming: 5 bases; J trimming: 5 bases; junction bases outside the gene matches: 13. The CDR3 length is 16 residues. Germline V CDR1 and CDR2: MGHRA, YSYEKL. The CDR3 nucleotides are TGCGCCAGCAGCGGGCCTCTACTGGCTAGCGGGGAGACCCAGTACTTC. It is translated as CASSGPLLASGETQYF.

V usage is TRBV6-6 and J usage is TRBJ2-1; D not certain. Germline V gene data show CDR1 as MNHNY and CDR2 as SVGAGI (reference sequence). The germline V and J ends were trimmed by 6 bases and 8 bases, with 8 bases remaining between them. The CDR3 is 11 residues long. The CDR3 reads CASSPRDEQFF. For the CDR3, the DNA is TGTGCCAGCAGCCCCCGGGATGAGCAGTTCTTC.

This clone was seen once. The chain's CDR3 is CASSSDISLYEQYF. The CDR3 coding sequence is TGTGCCAGCAGCTCGGACATATCCCTCTACGAGCAGTACTTC. The V call is TRBV7-9, the J call TRBJ2-7; TRBD1 is a possible D gene (5 bases). This CDR3 comprises 14 residues. Germline CDR1 SEHNR, CDR2 FQNEAQ (reference sequence). Trimming removed 4 bases from V and 3 bases from J, with 13 bases in between.

The rearrangement joins TRBV7-8 to TRBJ2-3, with a weak D call TRBD1 (5 bases). The CDR3 consists of 11 residues. From germline, CDR1 is SGHVS and CDR2 FQNEAQ. Deletions cut 9 bases from V and 3 bases from J, with 7 bases between. The CDR3 reads CASQGTDTQYF. For the CDR3, the DNA is TGTGCCAGTCAGGGTACAGATACGCAGTATTTT.

As for this clone: At one of its ends the junction is not consistent with the germline gene, which may arise from a read error. The chain joins TRBV25-1 to TRBJ1-2; 9 nucleotides match TRBD1. CDR3 length equals 16 residues. Germline assignment: CDR1 MGHDK and CDR2 SYGVNS. The CDR3 nucleotides are TGTGCCAGCAGTGCCCGAACGGGACAGGGTGTTGTTGGCTACCCCTTC. Amino acids: CASSARTGQGVVGYPF.

The chain employs TRBV2 and TRBJ2-5; D is ambiguous. The CDR3 spans 14 residues. Germline CDR1 SNHLY, CDR2 FYNNEI. V lost 2 bases and J lost 0, with 7 bases in between. Here the CDR3 DNA reads TGTGCCAGCAGTGAAAACGGAGACCAAGAGACCCAGTACTTC. It codes for CASSENGDQETQYF. The entire variable domain, with the rest obtained from reference TRBV2 and TRBJ2-5, is as follows: EPEVTQTPSHQVTQMGQEVILRCVPISNHLYFYWYRQILGQKVEFLVSFYNNEISEKSEIFDDQFSVERPDGSNFTLKIRSTKLEDSAMYFCASSENGDQETQYFGPGTRLLVL.

The count of this clone is one. This sequence joins TRBV6-5 and TRBJ2-7; D is uncertain. The CDR3 consists of 12 residues. Germline CDR1 and CDR2: MNHEY and SVGAGI. V was clipped by 5 bases and J by 2 bases, with 7 bases between them. CDR3 nucleotide sequence: TGTGCCAGCAGTGATGAGACCTACGAGCAGTACTTC. This translates into CASSDETYEQYF.

V gene TRBV6-5 combines with J gene TRBJ2-7; TRBD1 agrees at 8 bases. Germline V lookup: CDR1 MNHEY, CDR2 SVGAGI. Trimming at V came to 5 bases and at J to 2 bases, leaving 8 bases not matched to a gene. The CDR3 totals 15 residues. This chain's CDR3 is CASSQMGTGPYEQYF. DNA of the CDR3: TGTGCCAGCAGTCAAATGGGGACAGGACCCTACGAGCAGTACTTC.

V is TRBV7-2 and J is TRBJ1-6; 8 bases are a match to TRBD1. This CDR3 has 14 amino acids. CDR1 is SGHTA and CDR2 is FQGNSA in the germline V gene. V trimming: 5 bases; J trimming: 7 bases; junction bases outside the gene matches: 4. This CDR3 reads CASSAQGANSPLHF. The CDR3 DNA sequence: TGTGCCAGCAGCGCTCAGGGGGCCAATTCACCCCTCCACTTT.

The chain carries TRBV4-2 and TRBJ1-4; the D is unclear. CDR1 is LGHNA and CDR2 is YNFKEQ in the germline V gene. The V gene lost 3 bases and the J gene lost 0 bases, with 5 bases spanning the gap. This CDR3 is built from 14 residues. CDR3 bases: TGTGCCAGCAGCCACGGTGCAACTAATGAAAAACTGTTTTTT. It encodes CASSHGATNEKLFF.

The V gene is TRBV7-8, the J gene TRBJ2-7, with TRBD2 as a possible D gene (5 bases). The V end lost 8 bases, the J end lost 0 bases, and 14 bases lay between the germline ends. The CDR3 contains 14 residues. Germline V gene sequence: CDR1 SGHVS, CDR2 FQNEAQ. The chain's CDR3 is CASSVRESSYEQYF. The CDR3 coding sequence is TGTGCCAGCTCTGTTCGGGAAAGCTCCTACGAGCAGTACTTC.

The chain uses TRBV30 and TRBJ2-2; TRBD2 is a possible D gene (5 bases). Germline CDR1 is GTSNPN and CDR2 is SVGIG (reference sequence). This CDR3 region has 14 residues. Trimming stripped 6 bases from V and 6 bases from J, with 17 bases between. DNA of the CDR3: TGTGCCTGCCCTCCCCGAACGCGGGCCGGGGAGCTGTTTTTT. It specifies CACPPRTRAGELFF. Drawing the rest from reference TRBV30 and TRBJ2-2, the complete variable domain is SQTIHQWPATLVQPVGSPLSLECTVEGTSNPNLYWYRQAAGRGLQLLFYSVGIGQISSEVPQNLSASRPQDRQFILSSKKLLLSDSGFYLCACPPRTRAGELFFGEGSRLTVL.

V usage is TRBV9 and J usage is TRBJ2-2; the D gene is possibly TRBD1 (6 bases). Germline CDR1 SGDLS, CDR2 YYNGEE. With 4 bases removed from V and 6 bases from J, the gap between germline ends came to 13 bases. This CDR3 spans 14 amino acids. The CDR3, as DNA: TGTGCCAGCAGCAAAACAGGGACCCCCGGGGAGCTGTTTTTT. The encoded protein is CASSKTGTPGELFF.

The chain links TRBV15 to TRBJ1-5; tentative D call: TRBD1 (5 bases). Germline V gene lookup returns CDR1 LNHNV and CDR2 YYDKDF (reference sequence). CDR3 size: 17 residues. V lost 5 bases and J 7 bases, leaving 24 bases between the germline ends. The CDR3 coding sequence is TGTGCCACCAGCCGATTCCCGGCGGGGGTAGCTAACCAGCCCCAGCATTTT. This encodes CATSRFPAGVANQPQHF.

This rearrangement joins TRBV15 to TRBJ1-2; possible D gene TRBD1, 5 bases. CDR3 length: 14 amino acids. Trimming left V 0 bases short and J 10 bases short, with 15 bases between. The germline CDR1 and CDR2 sequences are LNHNV and YYDKDF (reference sequence). CDR3: CATSRDPDNFDYTF. CDR3 nucleotide sequence: TGTGCCACCAGCAGAGACCCGGACAATTTTGACTACACCTTC.

V and J are TRBV7-3 and TRBJ2-2; 7 bases map to TRBD2. This CDR3 is 16 amino acids long. Germline lookup yields CDR1 SGHTA and CDR2 FQGTGA. V dropped 5 bases and J dropped 5; count of bases not matched to a gene: 11. In DNA form, the CDR3 reads TGTGCCAGCAGCCCCCGACTAGCAGCTTGGACCGGGGAGCTGTTTTTT. Protein: CASSPRLAAWTGELFF. The full variable domain, its missing parts supplied by reference TRBV7-3 and TRBJ2-2, is GAGVSQTPSNKVTEKGKYVELRCDPISGHTALYWYRQSLGQGPEFLIYFQGTGAADDSGLPNDRFFAVRPEGSVSTLKIQRTERGDSAVYLCASSPRLAAWTGELFFGEGSRLTVL.

Points on this clone: Its ends do not fully match the called genes, so a read error is possible. The chain has TRBV6-6 and TRBJ2-7; TRBD1 aligns across 9 bases. CDR1 and CDR2 from the germline V gene are MNHNY and SVGAGI (reference sequence). The CDR3 is made up of 15 amino acids. The CDR3 nucleotides read TGTGCCAGCAGTTTTCCGGGACAGGGCTCCCACGAGCAGTACTTC. It translates to CASSFPGQGSHEQYF.

J is TRBJ2-5 and V is TRBV11-2; D call uncertain. The CDR3 loop spans 15 amino acids. Germline V lookup: CDR1 SGHAT, CDR2 FQNNGV. Trimming took off 2 bases at V and 7 bases at J, with 17 bases between the two ends. The CDR3 DNA follows: TGTGCCAGCAGCTTAAGCTCCCGACTCTACTGGACCCAGTACTTC. Encoded protein: CASSLSSRLYWTQYF.

The chain combines TRBV7-9 with TRBJ1-1, with 9 bases aligning to TRBD1. With 5 bases clipped from V and 6 bases from J, the junction kept 10 bases outside the gene matches. Germline V gene data show CDR1 as SEHNR and CDR2 as FQNEAQ (reference sequence). This CDR3 is 15 amino acids long. CDR3 loop: CASSQWTGAHPEAFF. As DNA, the CDR3 is TGTGCCAGCAGCCAATGGACAGGGGCTCATCCTGAAGCTTTCTTT.

CDR3 coding DNA: TGCGCCAGCAGCTACCCCGGACAGGGGGTGTACGAGCAGTACTTC. As protein: CASSYPGQGVYEQYF. This chain connects TRBV4-1 to TRBJ2-7, with 10 bases matching TRBD1. The germline V gene encodes CDR1 MGHRA and CDR2 YSYEKL. This CDR3 spans 15 amino acids. J gave up 4 bases and V 5 bases, and 8 bases lay outside the gene matches.

The CDR3 DNA sequence: TGTGCCAGCAGTTACCCCGAGCAGTACTTC. Its protein is CASSYPEQYF. The chain is built from TRBV6-7 and TRBJ2-5; no clear D. The J call may be faulty, since TRBJ2-7 better matches the DNA end. TRBV6-7 is an open reading frame whose function is uncertain. The CDR3 covers 10 residues.

The V call is TRBV10-3, the J call TRBJ2-7; weak D call: TRBD2 (6 bases). Trimming cost V 3 bases and J 2 bases, with 17 bases left between them. The CDR3 is 16 amino acids. Germline assignment: CDR1 ENHRY and CDR2 SYGVKD. For the CDR3, the DNA is TGTGCCATCAGTGATGTTTCCCTAGCGTCGACCTACGAGCAGTACTTC. Protein sequence: CAISDVSLASTYEQYF.

In this sample, this clone turned up once. This chain uses TRBV11-2 with TRBJ2-2; TRBD2 matches at 15 bases. The CDR3 runs to 15 residues. The germline V gene has CDR1 SGHAT and CDR2 FQNNGV. Trimming at V came to 6 bases and at J to 5 bases, leaving 1 base not matched to a gene. The CDR3 reads CASRGLAGGTGELFF. The CDR3 nucleotides read TGTGCCAGCAGGGGACTAGCGGGGGGAACCGGGGAGCTGTTTTTT.